Below are 5 T cell receptor beta chains sequenced from a single sample in a study of technical replicates of blood from several donors. Libraries were prepared by immunoSEQ multiplex PCR; TCRdb keeps only in-frame clonotypes and omits some of them. In the table there are under 85,000 clones, around 93% of which are singletons. The sequencing sample was made of T cells isolated from PBMCs. The receptors were gathered from a human donor in good health.

This chain joins TRBV4-1 and TRBJ2-7, with 7 bases matching TRBD2. The CDR3 totals 16 residues. Looked up from germline, CDR1 is MGHRA and CDR2 is YSYEKL. Unmatched junction bases numbered 6, after V lost 0 bases and J lost 1 base. This CDR3 reads CASSQEKRGGSYEQYF. The CDR3 nucleotides are TGCGCCAGCAGCCAAGAAAAGCGGGGAGGATCCTACGAGCAGTACTTC.

This rearrangement joins TRBV11-2 to TRBJ2-7, with D perhaps matching TRBD2 (6 bases). The CDR3 extends over 14 amino acids. The V end was cut by 8 bases, the J end by 7 bases, with 21 bases between. The germline gives CDR1 SGHAT, CDR2 FQNNGV. The CDR3 DNA reads as TGTGCCAGCCGGGGACTCCTTGGCGGAGGAGAGCAGTACTTC. Protein: CASRGLLGGGEQYF.

Here the CDR3 DNA reads TGTGCCAGTAGCGGGAGGGAAAAAGAGACCCAGTACTTC. It encodes CASSGREKETQYF. The gene calls are TRBV19 and TRBJ2-5; 8 bases agree with TRBD2. The CDR3 is 13 amino acids. V was pared by 6 bases and J by 3 bases, with 3 bases of the junction left unmatched. CDR1 and CDR2 from the germline V gene are LNHDA and SQIVND (reference sequence).

This clone was recorded once. This chain joins TRBV6-6 and TRBJ2-1; 10 bases are a match to TRBD1. Unmatched junction bases numbered 9, after V lost 5 bases and J lost 8 bases. Germline values: CDR1 MNHNY, CDR2 SVGAGI (reference sequence). The CDR3 runs to 15 residues. DNA for the CDR3: TGTGCCAGCAGTACGGGACAGGGGTCGGTCGATGAGCAGTTCTTC. Protein product: CASSTGQGSVDEQFF.

V and J are TRBV5-5 and TRBJ2-1; D gene ambiguous. CDR1 is SGHKS, CDR2 YYEKEE, per germline (reference sequence). V was clipped by 0 bases and J by 10 bases, with 8 bases between them. The CDR3 runs 12 residues. CDR3 amino acids: CASSLDAAEQFF. The DNA of the CDR3 is TGTGCCAGCAGCTTGGATGCAGCGGAGCAGTTCTTC.